This is a list of T cell receptor beta chains from one sample in a study of blood T cells in healthy people across ages. Via MiXCR, TCRdb re-called the 5' RACE reads, giving one row per CDR3 protein. There are roughly 2 million distinct CDR3 sequences in the sample; roughly 52% occur only once, and less than 2.5% lies in the top ten. Source material: blood. These receptors originate from a woman in her thirties or forties in good health. Each CDR3 is given with its conserved first and last residue. A D gene is named only where the DNA matches it firmly. Clone size appears in some rows only: once, few, many, or a class for an expanded clone.

V gene	D gene	J gene	clone size	CDR3 protein	CDR3 DNA
TRBV20-1	NA	TRBJ1-2	NA	CSAREGIGYGYTF	TGCAGTGCTAGGGAGGGTATTGGCTATGGCTACACCTTC
TRBV27	TRBD1	TRBJ2-5	few	CASSSWTGGGETQYF	TGTGCCAGCAGTTCGTGGACAGGGGGCGGTGAGACCCAGTACTTC
TRBV4-3	TRBD1	TRBJ1-2	NA	CASSRRTGGLSGYTF	TGCGCCAGCAGCCGGCGCACAGGGGGCTTGAGCGGCTACACCTTC
TRBV28	NA	TRBJ2-3	NA	CASSFKQALTDTQYF	TGTGCCAGCAGTTTCAAACAGGCCCTCACAGATACGCAGTATTTT
TRBV20-1	TRBD2	TRBJ2-3	NA	CSASARGGFIDTQYF	TGCAGTGCTAGTGCGCGCGGGGGGTTCATAGATACGCAGTATTTT
TRBV10-3	NA	TRBJ2-1	few	CAISHEVAEQFF	TGTGCCATCAGTCACGAGGTGGCTGAGCAGTTCTTC
TRBV5-1	NA	TRBJ2-5	NA	CASSTRRRVAKETQYF	TGCGCCAGCAGCACAAGGAGGCGGGTTGCGAAAGAGACCCAGTACTTC
TRBV7-2	TRBD2	TRBJ2-5	few	CASSLGVSPSGQETQYF	TGTGCCAGCAGCTTAGGGGTTTCGCCTAGCGGGCAAGAGACCCAGTACTTC
TRBV27	TRBD2	TRBJ2-7	few	CASSSPTSGGTSSYEQYF	TGTGCCAGCAGTTCCCCGACTAGCGGGGGGACAAGCTCCTACGAGCAGTACTTC
TRBV5-5	TRBD2	TRBJ2-3	NA	CASSLVAGDRKDTQYF	TGTGCCAGCAGTTTAGTAGCGGGGGATCGAAAGGATACGCAGTATTTT
TRBV16	TRBD1	TRBJ2-1	NA	CASSQRTGGTDNEQFF	TGTGCCAGCAGCCAAAGAACAGGGGGCACCGACAATGAGCAGTTCTTC
TRBV28	NA	TRBJ2-5	NA	CATEAGRKTQYF	TGTGCCACGGAGGCAGGGCGAAAGACCCAGTACTTC
TRBV6-2/TRBV6-3	TRBD1	TRBJ2-1	NA	CASSYHKTGVTYNEQFF	TGTGCCAGCAGTTACCATAAGACAGGGGTAACCTACAATGAGCAGTTCTTC
TRBV5-1	TRBD2	TRBJ2-3	few	CASSRVTSGRTDTQYF	TGCGCCAGCAGCCGAGTGACTAGCGGTCGCACAGATACGCAGTATTTT
TRBV6-5	NA	TRBJ1-2	NA	CASSYHGGYTF	TGTGCCAGCAGTTACCACGGCGGCTACACCTTC
TRBV20-1	TRBD2	TRBJ2-7	NA	CSARGLAGGDEQYF	TGCAGTGCCCGGGGACTAGCGGGGGGCGACGAGCAGTACTTC
TRBV25-1	NA	TRBJ1-5	NA	CASSESTFGVSNQPQHF	TGTGCCAGCAGTGAATCCACCTTCGGGGTTAGCAATCAGCCCCAGCATTTT
TRBV20-1	NA	TRBJ1-2	NA	CSARITGRGGYTF	TGCAGTGCTAGAATAACAGGGAGGGGTGGCTACACCTTC
TRBV7-2	NA	TRBJ1-1	few	CASSLVRVNTEAFF	TGTGCCAGCAGCTTAGTTCGGGTGAACACTGAAGCTTTCTTT
TRBV4-3	TRBD1	TRBJ2-5	NA	CASSQAGQGESEQYF	TGCGCCAGCAGCCAAGCAGGACAGGGGGAAAGTGAGCAGTACTTC
TRBV7-2	NA	TRBJ1-5	few	CASSPMAGGNQPQHF	TGTGCCAGCAGCCCTATGGCAGGGGGCAATCAGCCCCAGCATTTT
TRBV29-1	TRBD1	TRBJ1-1	NA	CSAGGRTEAFF	TGCAGCGCAGGGGGGAGGACTGAAGCTTTCTTT
TRBV10-3	NA	TRBJ2-3	NA	CAISESQTSTDTQYF	TGTGCCATCAGTGAGTCGCAGACAAGCACAGATACGCAGTATTTT
TRBV6-2/TRBV6-3	TRBD2	TRBJ2-3	few	CASSPLGLALTDTQYF	TGTGCCAGCAGTCCCCTGGGACTAGCACTCACAGATACGCAGTATTTT
TRBV6-6	NA	TRBJ2-5	NA	CASTPGIQETQYF	TGTGCCAGCACCCCAGGGATCCAAGAGACCCAGTACTTC
TRBV10-3	NA	TRBJ2-1	NA	CAIGEGGTYNEQFF	TGTGCCATCGGTGAGGGGGGGACCTACAATGAGCAGTTCTTC
TRBV15	NA	TRBJ2-4	few	CATSRDLGSGEQYF	TGTGCCACCAGCAGAGATCTCGGCTCGGGGGAGCAGTACTTC
TRBV11-1	NA	TRBJ2-5	few	CASSFLEGLETQYF	TGTGCCAGCAGCTTTCTTGAGGGGTTGGAGACCCAGTACTTC
TRBV25-1	NA	TRBJ2-1	NA	CASSERSAFRITQYNEQFF	TGTGCCAGCAGTGAACGCTCCGCGTTTAGAATAACCCAATACAATGAGCAGTTCTTC
TRBV20-1	NA	TRBJ2-3	NA	CSARAFSGSTDTQYF	TGCAGTGCTAGAGCCTTCTCGGGAAGCACAGATACGCAGTATTTT
TRBV29-1	TRBD1	TRBJ2-3	many	CSVGQGGDTQYF	TGCAGCGTTGGACAGGGGGGCGATACGCAGTATTTT
TRBV28	TRBD2	TRBJ2-3	NA	CASSSPHSSGPRWQYF	TGTGCCAGCAGTTCCCCCCATTCTAGCGGGCCCCGATGGCAGTATTTT
TRBV10-3	NA	TRBJ2-3	NA	CAISDSGISTQYF	TGTGCCATCAGTGACTCGGGGATTTCGACGCAGTATTTT
TRBV5-1	TRBD2	TRBJ2-5	NA	CASSMRLAGGQETQYF	TGCGCCAGCAGCATGAGACTAGCGGGGGGCCAAGAGACCCAGTACTTC
TRBV2	NA	TRBJ2-3	once	CASVEGSDTQYF	TGTGCCAGCGTCGAGGGCTCAGATACGCAGTATTTT
TRBV20-1	NA	TRBJ1-6	NA	CSAHLGGPYGHSPLHF	TGCAGTGCCCACCTTGGAGGACCCTATGGGCATTCACCCCTCCACTTT
TRBV10-3	NA	TRBJ2-7	NA	CAISAEDPSSYEQYF	TGTGCCATCTCGGCGGAGGATCCCAGCTCCTACGAGCAGTACTTC
TRBV6-5	NA	TRBJ2-5	NA	CASSSILQGTKETQYF	TGTGCCAGCAGTTCGATCCTTCAGGGAACCAAAGAGACCCAGTACTTC
TRBV7-9	NA	TRBJ2-1	NA	CASSLARFSYNEQFF	TGTGCCAGCAGCTTAGCTAGGTTCTCCTACAATGAGCAGTTCTTC
TRBV5-4	NA	TRBJ2-7	NA	CASSLQVGTPYEQYF	TGTGCCAGCAGCTTGCAGGTGGGGACCCCCTACGAGCAGTACTTC
TRBV21-1	NA	TRBJ2-7	NA	CASLKGGAGSEQYF	TGTGCCAGCCTAAAAGGGGGCGCAGGGTCCGAGCAGTACTTC
TRBV18	TRBD1	TRBJ2-1	NA	CASSPFVGTGLAHEQFF	TGTGCCAGCTCACCATTTGTGGGGACAGGTCTTGCCCATGAGCAGTTCTTC
TRBV12-1	NA	TRBJ2-7	once	CASSFGSASGGAGYPNEQYF	TGTGCCAGCAGCTTTGGTTCAGCTAGCGGGGGGGCGGGATACCCAAATGAGCAGTACTTC
TRBV4-1	NA	TRBJ2-3	few	CASSDRTGTDTQYF	TGCGCCAGCAGCGACCGGACAGGCACAGATACGCAGTATTTT
TRBV4-1	TRBD2	TRBJ2-3	NA	CASSQVKLAGSTDTQYF	TGCGCCAGCAGCCAAGTAAAACTAGCGGGGAGCACAGATACGCAGTATTTT
TRBV7-9	TRBD1	TRBJ1-2	few	CATGNSGGYNYGYTF	TGTGCCACCGGGAACTCAGGGGGCTATAACTATGGCTACACCTTC
TRBV29-1	NA	TRBJ2-5	NA	CSVKTWLSYNEQYF	TGCAGCGTCAAGACTTGGCTCTCCTACAATGAGCAGTACTTC
TRBV20-1	NA	TRBJ2-1	few	CSAPNIGSYNEQFF	TGCAGTGCCCCCAATATCGGTTCCTACAATGAGCAGTTCTTC
TRBV27	NA	TRBJ2-3	NA	CASSFRGAAQYF	TGTGCCAGCAGTTTTAGAGGCGCTGCGCAGTATTTT
TRBV15	NA	TRBJ2-6	NA	CATSRDGAGANVLTF	TGTGCCACTAGCAGAGACGGAGCTGGGGCCAACGTCCTGACTTTC
TRBV7-6	TRBD1	TRBJ2-7	few	CASSFTGGPNSYEQYF	TGTGCCAGCAGCTTTACAGGGGGCCCTAATAGCTACGAGCAGTACTTC
TRBV27	NA	TRBJ1-6	NA	CASSFSSQSPLHF	TGTGCCAGCAGTTTCTCCTCTCAATCACCCCTCCACTTT
TRBV6-5	NA	TRBJ1-3	NA	CASSYGLLGNTIYF	TGTGCCAGCAGTTACGGACTTCTAGGAAACACCATATATTTT
TRBV27	NA	TRBJ2-7	many	CASSVGAAYEQYF	TGTGCCAGCAGTGTCGGGGCTGCCTACGAGCAGTACTTC